This record concerns one TCR beta chain sequence. It lacks a known antigen. No base-level quality is on record; no much larger clone is a single base apart. This sample stems from a study of blood T cell repertoires in COVID-19 (dated by TCRdb to about 2020). Regarding the research as a whole: Samples from collaborators originated in the United States, Italy and Spain and spanned both the acute and convalescent phases of COVID-19. The material from the prospective study consisted of cDNA or gDNA derived from T cells, B-cell-depleted T cells, or PBMCs. Subjects who had been exposed to COVID-19, were actively infected with it, or had recovered from it provided the deeply sampled blood TCRbeta repertoires that made up the dataset. A freely available public database, intended as a resource for researchers studying the immune response to SARS-CoV-2, is where the repertoires were released. Samples came from the ongoing ImmuneRACE study (first 160 participants) plus 1,254 subjects from 6 global collaborators. The sample metadata nearly always contained a de-identified subject ID, COVID-19 status, age in years and sex. HLA class I and class II types, where available, came from metadata supplied by the sample provider rather than from assay-based typing. What the research found in general, with its limitations: The amount of clinical and demographic metadata varied by source and participant and was provided uncurated.

The immunoSEQ Assay, a bias-controlled multiplex PCR, was used to amplify TCRbeta CDR3 regions from genomic DNA. Per the original workflow: The number of nucleated cells in each sample was estimated from the amplification of reference gene primers within the assay. To quantify the absolute abundance of each unique TCRbeta CDR3 rearrangement, sequence reads were collapsed and filtered. For each sample, productive Simpson clonality was calculated by taking the square root of Simpson's diversity index across productive rearrangements. TCRdb obtained this table from immuneACCESS and retained in-frame rearrangements with V and J assigned. These tables miss some clones; where compared with another copy, unresolved V genes account for less than half of the shortfall, and the remainder is unexplained. The DNA gave D and trimming, while V, J and clone size come from that table. In all, the sample holds just under 350,000 clones, and about 86% of those were seen once. Of the sample, around 3% falls within the top ten clones.

Trimming takes 3 bases from V and 0 bases from J, and the germline ends sit 10 bases apart. The cysteine opens and the phenylalanine closes a CDR3 of 15 amino acids. Only the CDR3 DNA is retained, 45 bases long and in frame from the first base. CDR1 and CDR2 are drawn from the germline V gene (reference sequence): LNHDA, SQIVND. Each collaborating institution followed its own protocols to collect whole blood in K2EDTA tubes. For TCRbeta analysis, collaborators shipped samples as frozen whole blood, isolated PBMCs, or DNA extracted from either of those sample types. Input material: peripheral blood. The rearranged segments are TRBV19 and TRBJ2-3; TRBD2 could be the D gene, as 6 bases match. This clonotype originated in a man aged 30 to 39 with active or convalescent COVID-19. The CDR3 in this case is CASSMWSGSTDTQYF. The nucleotide sequence is TGTGCCAGTAGTATGTGGAGCGGGAGCACAGATACGCAGTATTTT.